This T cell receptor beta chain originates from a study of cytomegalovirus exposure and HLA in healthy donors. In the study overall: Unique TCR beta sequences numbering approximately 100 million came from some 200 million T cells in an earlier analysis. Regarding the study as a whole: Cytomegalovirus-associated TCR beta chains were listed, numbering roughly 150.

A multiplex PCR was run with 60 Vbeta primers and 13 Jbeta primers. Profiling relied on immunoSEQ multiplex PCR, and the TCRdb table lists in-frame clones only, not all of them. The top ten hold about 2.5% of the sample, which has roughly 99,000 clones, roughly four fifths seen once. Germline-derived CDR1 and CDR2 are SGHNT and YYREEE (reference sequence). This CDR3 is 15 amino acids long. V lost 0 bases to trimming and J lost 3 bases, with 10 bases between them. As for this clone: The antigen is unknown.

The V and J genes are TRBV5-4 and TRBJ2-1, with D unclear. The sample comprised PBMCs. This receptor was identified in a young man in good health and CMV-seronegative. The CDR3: CASSLGGLNYNEQFF. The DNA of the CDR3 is TGTGCCAGCAGCTTGGGCGGCCTTAACTACAATGAGCAGTTCTTC.